The next 5 T cell receptor beta chains were all read from a single sample in a study of T cells after yellow fever vaccination. TCRdb ran MiXCR on the 5' RACE reads and lists one entry per CDR3 protein. The table shows about 320,000 distinct CDR3 sequences, with roughly 6.8% occurring only once. The sample was PBMCs, taken more than 35 days after the first yellow fever vaccination. The source of these receptors is a man between 18 and 29 years old who received the YFV17D yellow fever vaccine.

At least ten counts were recorded for this clonotype. This chain links TRBV20-1 with TRBJ2-5; TRBD2 matches 13 bases. The V gene end was trimmed by 5 bases and the J gene end by 6 bases; junction bases not matched to a gene: 6. This CDR3 is 14 amino acids long. CDR1 and CDR2 (germline): DFQATT, SNEGSKA (reference sequence). CDR3 amino acids: CSAPRLAGGQTQYF. In nucleotides, the CDR3 is TGCAGTGCTCCAAGACTAGCGGGGGGTCAGACCCAGTACTTC.

The sample holds a few counts of this clonotype. The rearrangement uses TRBV5-1 and TRBJ1-4; D ambiguous. CDR3 size: 14 residues. The V end lost 3 bases, the J end lost 7 bases, and 13 bases lay between the germline ends. Germline V gene sequence: CDR1 SGHRS, CDR2 YFSETQ. CDR3 loop: CASSSRTPPEKLFF. DNA for the CDR3: TGCGCCAGCAGCTCAAGGACCCCGCCTGAAAAACTGTTTTTT.

The rearrangement joins TRBV29-1 to TRBJ2-3; 8 bases fit TRBD1. CDR3 length: 18 residues. Germline V gene sequence: CDR1 SQVTM, CDR2 ANQGSEA. Germline trimming cut 3 bases from V and 3 bases from J; bases unmatched to any gene: 17. The CDR3 loop reads CSVEGTGGTAGGTDTQYF. CDR3 nucleotides: TGCAGCGTTGAGGGAACAGGGGGGACAGCGGGCGGAACAGATACGCAGTATTTT.

This clonotype was seen only a few times. The rearrangement joins TRBV7-2 to TRBJ2-7; 8 positions match TRBD2. Germline lookup yields CDR1 SGHTA and CDR2 FQGNSA. The junction had 6 bases not matched to a gene; V was cut back by 5 bases and J by 0 bases. CDR3 size: 15 residues. CDR3 sequence (DNA): TGTGCCAGCAGCCTGAGCGGGGGACACTCCTACGAGCAGTACTTC. It is translated as CASSLSGGHSYEQYF.

This chain links TRBV5-1 with TRBJ1-1, with D possibly being TRBD1 (6 bases). Trimming took off 2 bases at V and 4 bases at J, with 15 bases between the two ends. The germline CDR1 and CDR2 sequences are SGHRS and YFSETQ. The CDR3 length is 15 residues. In nucleotides, the CDR3 is TGCGCCAGCAGCTTTGGTTGGGGGCAGGTCACTGAAGCTTTCTTT. This encodes CASSFGWGQVTEAFF.